This T cell receptor beta chain derives from a study of blood T cells in healthy people across ages (dated by TCRdb to between 2014 and 2017). For the wider study: In model experiments, roughly one uniquely barcoded TCR beta cDNA molecule per two T cells was captured by template switching. Age-related changes in TCR beta repertoire diversity were measured in the study by deep sequencing normalized with unique cDNA molecular identifiers. Four age groups were formed from the donors: young (average approximately 15 years), middle-aged (around 37), aged (62) and long-lived (roughly 88). The study analyzed two additional independent replicas of 1 million unique cDNA reads from the same blood draw for two donors, one aged 18 to 30 and one aged 80 or older.

V gives up 0 bases and J gives up 3 bases, and the segment between their germline ends measures 12 bases. The CDR3 has 15 amino acids, counting the end cysteine and phenylalanine. CDR3 DNA only is kept here, 45 bases in frame from base 1. Sequences LGHNA (CDR1) and YNFKEQ (CDR2) are obtained from the germline V gene. The full study reports these points: A strong correlation was found between observed TCR beta diversity and the percentage of naive T cells measured by flow cytometry. Because profiling used bulk unsorted PBMCs, naive and antigen-experienced compartments could not be compared conclusively. Because the CMV infection status of the donors was unknown, age-related changes in expanded clonotypes may potentially have been confounded. Estimates of total diversity from one million sequenced T cells were regarded as lower bounds and underestimates. Compared with the aged group, the long-lived group had more naive CD4+ T cells, fewer expanded clones and increased TCR diversity, a pattern suggesting age selection. Observed TCR beta diversity per million T cells fell roughly linearly with age, and a significant reduction was already apparent by age roughly 40.

Libraries were prepared through 5' RACE. Sequencing used an Illumina HiSeq 2500. A second PCR of about 6 to 11 cycles was run with a J-beta primer mix and a sample-barcoded 5' primer. A unique molecular identifier was introduced onto each TCR beta cDNA molecule by a template-switch 5' adaptor carrying 12 random nucleotides. At least 3 million CDR3-containing paired-end reads were obtained from each sample. First-strand cDNA was synthesized from all RNA with the Mint cDNA synthesis kit, primed by a TRBC-specific oligonucleotide. Following uracil-DNA glycosylase treatment, all cDNA underwent a first 18-cycle PCR with the universal primers M1SS and BC2_uni_R. In the original analysis: Each sample was normalized by randomly selecting 1 million high-quality reads, each carrying a distinct molecular identifier. Reads sharing molecular identifiers were discarded rather than binned into consensus sequences. MiTCR, with a Q25 quality threshold and the strictest error-elimination algorithm, was used for CDR3 identification, clonotype clustering and error correction. Lower-bound total TCR beta diversity was estimated with a nonparametric unseen species model using Euler transformation. The public reads were run again by TCRdb, first through fastp at Q25 and then through MiXCR, and only productive beta chains were kept. Here each entry gathers all rows of one CDR3 protein and keeps the most common genes and DNA. TCRdb's processing, not the authors' own work, is the source of the V and J calls. The sample table lists over a million distinct CDR3 sequences, about 25% of them with a count of one. The ten largest clones add up to around 0.7% of the sample.

The approximately 39 donors, aged 6 to 90 years, were systemically healthy Caucasian individuals from Russia. Each donor gave about 11 milliliters of peripheral blood, drawn into EDTA-treated Vacutainer tubes. Ficoll-Paque density-gradient centrifugation was used to isolate PBMCs, with at least 6.5 million per sample. Trizol reagent was used to extract total RNA from the PBMCs, yielding at least 5.5 micrograms per sample. The percentages of naive CD45RAhigh/CD27high T cells were determined by flow cytometry on a PBMC aliquot from every donor. In its sample, this clonotype was seen a few times. Its antigen target is currently unknown. Within one base of it there is no much larger clone, and no base qualities were kept. These data were likewise used in another study, on T cells of mothers and their children. The second study's paper adds: The donors were nine systemically healthy Caucasian individuals, made up of three mothers and their six children. cDNA synthesis consumed the entire amount of extracted RNA, loaded at approximately 1.6 ug RNA in each 15 ul reaction. In the second PCR, the M1S primer introduced both the sample barcodes and 2-4 random nucleotides. More than 9 million TCR beta CDR3 reads were obtained from each mother, and several million reads were obtained from each child. TCR recombination output is similarly shaped by thymic selection in related and unrelated pairs, with a minor effect exerted by inherited differences. Related mother-child pairs always showed normalized repertoire overlap that was slightly higher than in unrelated mother-child pairs, though the difference was never significant. With a sensitivity of about 100 clones per million clonotypes, no persistent microchimeric T cell clones were detected. To look for features that set related mother-child pairs apart from unrelated individuals, the researchers ran deep NGS to compare the TCR beta repertoires of mothers and children. On average, the children were about 12 +/- 4 years old, while the mothers were about 40 +/- 4 years old. After adapter ligation with NEBNext reagents, the libraries were sequenced on Illumina HiSeq 2000 with 100+100 nt paired-end reads. To avoid cross-contamination, the mother libraries and the child libraries were prepared a month apart and sequenced in separate runs. For each donor, between about 500,000 and 2,000,000 distinct TCR beta clonotypes were identified. Naive TCR beta clonotypes were estimated from low-frequency clonotypes matched to each donor's FACS-determined naive share, without sorting.

Source material: blood. The V gene is TRBV4-2 and the J gene is TRBJ2-7, with TRBD1 tentatively as D gene (6 bases match). The clonotype originates from a girl aged 2 to 10 in good health. The CDR3 loop reads CASSQDPGAVYEQYF. The bases read TGTGCCAGCAGCCAAGATCCAGGGGCAGTCTACGAGCAGTACTTC.